A selection of T cell receptor beta chains follows, all from one sample in a study of OX40 agonist ivuxolimab in advanced cancers. TCRdb's table, derived via immunoSEQ multiplex PCR, lists solely in-frame clones and lacks some. The sample lists about 48,000 clones; around 89% were seen once. The specimen was CD4+ or CD8+ T cells sorted from blood, collected in a trial of the OX40 agonist ivuxolimab. The receptors here all came from an adult with an advanced solid tumor such as melanoma, head and neck, liver or kidney cancer. Both conserved end residues are part of each CDR3. A D gene is named only where the DNA matches it firmly. Expanded clones get a size class; other rows say once, few or many, or leave the size out.

>TRBV6-5|TRBJ2-2|TRBD1|many
CASRQGLAGELFF
TGTGCCAGCCGACAGGGTTTGGCCGGGGAGCTGTTTTTT
>TRBV23-1|TRBJ1-5|TRBD1|NA
CASSQSLVQGVRNQPQHF
TGCGCCAGCAGTCAATCCCTAGTACAGGGGGTACGCAATCAGCCCCAGCATTTT
>TRBV27|TRBJ1-2|TRBD1|NA
CASSFRRGAGYTF
TGTGCCAGCAGTTTCCGCAGGGGGGCTGGCTACACCTTC
>TRBV5-4|TRBJ1-2|NA|once
CASSFDRRPNYGYTF
TGTGCCAGCAGCTTCGACAGGAGACCTAACTATGGCTACACCTTC
>TRBV6-5|TRBJ2-6|NA|NA
CASSTTLSGANVLTF
TGTGCCAGCAGTACCACACTCTCTGGGGCCAACGTCCTGACTTTC
>TRBV19|TRBJ2-7|TRBD1|NA
CASSPRQGAYEQYF
TGTGCCAGTAGTCCCAGACAGGGGGCATACGAGCAGTACTTC
>TRBV6-1|TRBJ2-7|NA|once
CASSEGPEGYEQYF
TGTGCCAGCAGTGAAGGTCCAGAAGGCTACGAGCAGTACTTC
>TRBV4-1|TRBJ2-3|NA|NA
CASTSRSDSTDTQYF
TGCGCCAGCACCTCTAGGTCAGATAGCACAGATACGCAGTATTTT
>TRBV18|TRBJ2-3|NA|NA
CASSVPASGTDTQYF
TGTGCCAGCTCCGTCCCCGCTAGCGGCACAGATACGCAGTATTTT
>TRBV7-8|TRBJ2-1|TRBD2|NA
CASSFPGTSEDEQFF
TGTGCCAGCAGCTTCCCCGGGACTAGCGAAGATGAGCAGTTCTTC
>TRBV11-2|TRBJ1-1|NA|NA
CASRLTLGPTGGRDTEAFF
TGTGCCAGCAGATTAACCCTTGGTCCCACAGGAGGACGTGACACTGAAGCTTTCTTT
>TRBV10-2|TRBJ2-7|TRBD2|NA
CASRGLAGVSEQYF
TGCGCCAGCAGGGGACTAGCGGGAGTCAGCGAGCAGTACTTC
>TRBV11-2|TRBJ2-2|TRBD2|NA
CASSSLAGANTGELFF
TGTGCCAGCAGCTCGCTAGCGGGAGCCAACACCGGGGAGCTGTTTTTT
>TRBV7-9|TRBJ2-7|NA|NA
CASSRDGHFYEQYF
TGTGCCAGCAGCCGGGACGGCCATTTCTACGAGCAGTACTTC
>TRBV25-1|TRBJ1-4|TRBD1|NA
CASSATGGNEKLFF
TGTGCCAGCAGTGCGACAGGGGGTAATGAAAAACTGTTTTTT
>TRBV11-3|TRBJ1-2|NA|NA
CASSFLLVQVPHPEGYTF
TGTGCCAGCAGCTTTCTCCTTGTCCAGGTTCCCCATCCGGAAGGCTACACCTTC
>TRBV9|TRBJ1-2|NA|few
CASSLGQRYGYTF
TGTGCCAGCAGCCTGGGACAACGCTATGGCTACACCTTC
>TRBV4-2|TRBJ1-2|TRBD1|NA
CASSQGDSADYGYTF
TGTGCCAGCAGCCAAGGGGACAGCGCCGACTATGGCTACACCTTC
>TRBV7-7|TRBJ2-5|NA|NA
CASSLGSTQETQYF
TGTGCTAGCAGCTTAGGGTCTACTCAAGAGACCCAGTACTTC
>TRBV27|TRBJ1-5|NA|NA
CASSLHRVGQPQHF
TGTGCCAGCAGCCTCCACAGGGTTGGTCAGCCCCAGCATTTT
>TRBV10-3|TRBJ2-7|TRBD1|few
CAISDEGTGTYEQYF
TGTGCCATCAGTGATGAGGGGACAGGGACCTACGAGCAGTACTTC
>TRBV19|TRBJ1-5|NA|NA
CASSIGWRVGHSNQPQHF
TGTGCCAGTAGTATAGGATGGAGGGTTGGGCATAGCAATCAGCCCCAGCATTTT
>TRBV28|TRBJ2-7|TRBD2|once
CASSLTSGDTYEQYF
TGTGCCAGCAGTTTAACTAGCGGGGACACCTACGAGCAGTACTTC
>TRBV28|TRBJ2-7|TRBD2|NA
CASQTGTSSYEQYF
TGTGCCAGTCAGACCGGGACTAGCTCCTACGAGCAGTACTTC
>TRBV30|TRBJ2-1|NA|NA
CAWTERRSGNEQFF
TGTGCCTGGACCGAAAGGAGGTCCGGTAATGAGCAGTTCTTC
>TRBV5-1|TRBJ2-2|TRBD1|NA
CASSLNRQGAVGELFF
TGCGCCAGCAGCTTGAATCGACAGGGGGCAGTCGGGGAGCTGTTTTTT
>TRBV19|TRBJ1-5|TRBD1|NA
CATSPGQDNQPQHF
TGTGCCACCTCCCCGGGACAGGATAATCAGCCCCAGCATTTT
>TRBV5-1|TRBJ1-3|TRBD1|NA
CASSRDGTGTGNTIYF
TGCGCCAGCAGCAGGGATGGGACAGGGACTGGAAACACCATATATTTT
>TRBV18|TRBJ2-2|TRBD2|NA
CASSPGTSGTRELFF
TGTGCCAGCTCACCAGGGACTAGCGGGACCCGGGAGCTGTTTTTT
>TRBV4-1|TRBJ1-4|TRBD1|NA
CASSRNPGGNNEKLFF
TGCGCCAGCAGCCGGAACCCAGGGGGCAATAATGAAAAACTGTTTTTT
>TRBV11-1|TRBJ2-1|NA|NA
CASSLVRSSYNEQFF
TGTGCCAGCAGCTTAGTAAGGAGCTCCTACAATGAGCAGTTCTTC
>TRBV2|TRBJ2-5|NA|NA
CASSEGGGGETQYF
TGTGCCAGCAGTGAAGGAGGGGGAGGAGAGACCCAGTACTTC
>TRBV6-6|TRBJ2-1|NA|NA
CASSSRHSYNEQFF
TGTGCCAGCAGTTCCAGACACTCCTACAATGAGCAGTTCTTC